This TCR beta chain was recovered during a study of shared clonotypes between healthy human individuals. V was pared by 0 bases and J by 10 bases, with 9 bases between. The CDR3 has 11 residues. Germline CDR1 DFQATT, CDR2 SNEGSKA (reference sequence). In this sample, this clone turned up a few times. Measured with immunoSEQ multiplex PCR; TCRdb has only the in-frame clones, and not every one. The table has hundreds of thousands of clones, around 79% seen once. The genes are TRBV20-1 and TRBJ1-2, with D perhaps matching TRBD1 (5 bases). Sequenced input: PBMCs. The origin of this receptor is a woman aged 40 to 50 in good health. Some clones in this sample may be carry-over from other donors' samples. The CDR3 sequence is CSAREGADYTF. In DNA form, the CDR3 reads TGCAGTGCTAGAGAAGGGGCGGACTACACCTTC.